These 18 T cell receptor beta chains were sequenced from one sample in a study of CD8+ T cells in alopecia areata. Sequencing templates came from extracted RNA that was reverse transcribed into cDNA. TCRdb's table, derived via immunoSEQ multiplex PCR, lists solely in-frame clones and lacks some. The data show some 110,000 clones, with none appearing a single time. Sequenced sample: lesional skin. Receptor source: a C3H/HeJ mouse with alopecia areata. Mice of this strain are of MHC haplotype H2-k.

This clone was observed a few times. Gene names are mouse gene names. The DNA ends 4 residues before the CDR3 does, and the rest of the CDR3 is filled in from the germline J gene. The chain combines TRBV13-3 with TRBJ2-7; TRBD2 agrees at 13 bases. CDR1 NNHDY and CDR2 SYVADS come from the germline V gene. V dropped 3 bases and J dropped 0; count of bases not matched to a gene: 3. The CDR3 is 16 amino acids. The CDR3 here is CASSGTGGAGSYEQYF. Partial CDR3 DNA: TGTGCCAGCAGTGGGACTGGGGGGGCGGGCTCCTAT.

This clone has more than one count but fewer than ten. Germline and genes: mouse. The observed sequence ends 4 residues before the CDR3 terminus, with the missing tail filled in from the germline J gene. At the DNA level, this CDR3 is encoded by other sequences in the same sample as well. The chain uses TRBV13-3 and TRBJ2-7, with 11 bases that match TRBD2. Germline loops: CDR1 NNHDY, CDR2 SYVADS. This CDR3 is built from 15 residues. Partial CDR3 DNA: TGTGCCAGCAGTGATATTAGGGACTGGGGGTAT. It translates to CASSDIRDWGY. In full, the CDR3 is CASSDIRDWGYEQYF.

This clone was detected ten times or more. TCRdb's protein and the DNA translation differ at residue 9; the protein here comes from the DNA. Mouse gene names and germline throughout. The read is 3 residues too short to cover the CDR3 end, so that end is filled in from the germline J gene. The chain combines TRBV13-3 with TRBJ1-6; D not resolved. TRBJ1-6 is identified as an open reading frame with a role that is uncertain. The V end lost 3 bases, the J end lost 10 bases, and 8 bases lay between the germline ends. Looked up from germline, CDR1 is NNHDY and CDR2 is SYVADS. The CDR3 totals 12 residues. CDR3: CASSVRQSPLYF. CDR3 bases read: TGTGCCAGCAGTGTCCGACAATCGCCC.

This clone appeared a few times. Gene names follow the mouse nomenclature. The read stops 4 residues short of the end of the CDR3; the missing end is completed from the germline J gene. The V gene is TRBV31, the J gene TRBJ2-5; 13 bases match TRBD2. Germline loops: CDR1 GKSSPN, CDR2 SITVG. The CDR3 length is 15 residues. The V gene end was trimmed by 1 base and the J gene end by 2 bases; junction bases not matched to a gene: 0. The CDR3 spells CAWSRDWGGQDTQYF. CDR3 DNA, as far as it was read: TGTGCCTGGAGTCGGGACTGGGGGGGCCAAGAC.

This clone occurred a few times. Any gene name here is a mouse gene name. The read finishes 4 residues shy of the CDR3 end, and the germline J gene is used to complete it. J is TRBJ2-5 and V is TRBV13-3; 10 bases match TRBD2. In germline, CDR1 is NNHDY, CDR2 SYVADS. The trim removed 7 bases at V and 3 bases at J, leaving 5 bases unmatched. This CDR3 spans 14 amino acids. CDR3 residues: CASSAGGAQDTQYF. CDR3 DNA (partial): TGTGCCAGCTCGGCTGGGGGGGCTCAAGAC.

This clone was counted only a few times. Genes here carry mouse names. The sequence runs out 4 residues before the end of the CDR3; the remainder is reconstructed from the germline J gene. The J gene is TRBJ2-7, the V gene TRBV1; 7 nucleotides agree with TRBD2. Germline values: CDR1 NSQYPW, CDR2 LRSPGD (reference sequence). Unmatched junction bases numbered 7, after V lost 2 bases and J lost 0 bases. The CDR3 consists of 16 residues. The CDR3 loop is CTCSANELGSSYEQYF. The covered CDR3 bases are TGCACCTGCAGTGCAAACGAACTGGGGAGCTCCTAT.

For this clone: Each gene name is a mouse one. Partial CDR3 DNA: TGCACCTGCAGTGCAGCTGGGGGCTCCACCGGG. It is translated as CTCSAAGGSTG. The complete CDR3 reads CTCSAAGGSTGQLYF. The genes are TRBV1 and TRBJ2-2, with D possibly matching TRBD2 (7 bases). The read comes to an end 4 residues before the CDR3 does, leaving the germline J gene to fill in the end. CDR1 is NSQYPW and CDR2 is LRSPGD in the germline V gene (reference sequence). CDR3 length equals 15 residues. Trimming cost V 1 base and J 4 bases, with 10 bases left between them.

Worth noting for this clone: Genes and germline come from the mouse. The read ends 4 residues early relative to the CDR3; the germline J gene fills the gap. This chain uses TRBV13-3 with TRBJ2-5, with TRBD2 matching 12 bases. Per the germline V gene, CDR1 is NNHDY and CDR2 is SYVADS. This CDR3 comprises 16 residues. Trimming took 4 bases from V and 0 from J; bases not matched to a gene: 3. Incomplete CDR3 DNA: TGTGCCAGCAGTCGACTGGGGGGGCAGAACCAAGAC. This encodes CASSRLGGQNQD. The CDR3, in full, reads CASSRLGGQNQDTQYF. The variable domain in full, with the rest retrieved from reference TRBV13-3 and TRBJ2-5, is EAAVTQSPRSKVAVTGGKVTLSCHQTNNHDYMYWYRQDTGHGLRLIHYSYVADSTEKGDIPDGYKASRPSQENFSLILELASLSQTAVYFCASSRLGGQNQDTQYFGPGTRLLVL.

This clone was counted only a few times. Any gene name here is a mouse gene name. Coverage ceases 4 residues before the CDR3 finishes, and the germline J gene fills in the end. J is TRBJ2-2 and V is TRBV17; TRBD2 is a possible D gene (5 bases). Germline V lookup: CDR1 MNHDT, CDR2 YYDKIL. Trimming left V 3 bases short and J 3 bases short, with 8 bases between. The CDR3 contains 14 residues. CDR3 amino acids: CASSSFGDTGQLYF. The CDR3 bases that were read are TGTGCTAGCAGTAGCTTTGGGGACACCGGG.

In regard to this clone: The genes and germline here are from mouse. The read finishes 4 residues shy of the CDR3 end, and the germline J gene is used to complete it. The rearrangement joins TRBV1 to TRBJ2-3; 9 nucleotides align to TRBD1. The ends lost 3 bases at V and 0 bases at J; junction bases unmatched: 7. Germline assignment: CDR1 NSQYPW and CDR2 LRSPGD (reference sequence). CDR3 size: 17 residues. Here the CDR3 reads CTCSAARDRDSAETLYF. The covered CDR3 bases are TGCACCTGCAGTGCGGCCCGGGACAGGGATAGTGCAGAA.

Regarding this clone: The DNA translation disagrees with the TCRdb protein at residue 12, so the protein in this description comes from the DNA. The genes are named according to mouse. CDR3 region: CASSPGQPSGNTLYF. The covered CDR3 bases are TGTGCCAGCAGTCCGGGACAGCCTTCTGGAAATACG. This chain uses TRBV14 with TRBJ1-3; 7 bases are a match to TRBD1. The sequenced fragment ends 3 residues before the CDR3 boundary, so the rest is inferred from the germline J gene. Germline CDR1 reads SGHDT; CDR2 reads FRDEAV. Trimming at V came to 4 bases and at J to 0 bases, leaving 4 bases not matched to a gene. The CDR3 sequence is 15 residues long.

The sample holds a few counts of this clone. All gene names here are mouse names. The missing CDR3 end, 4 residues past where the read stops, is filled in from the germline J gene. The V gene is TRBV13-3, the J gene TRBJ2-3; the match to TRBD2 covers 13 bases. CDR1 NNHDY and CDR2 SYVADS come from the germline V gene. The V segment lost 5 bases and the J segment 3 bases; nucleotides outside the gene matches: 3. There are 15 residues in the CDR3. The sequenced part of the CDR3 DNA is TGTGCCAGCAGCTGGACTGGGGGGGCGGCAGAA. It specifies CASSWTGGAAE. The entire CDR3 protein reads CASSWTGGAAETLYF.

For this clone: Germline and genes here are mouse. Coverage ceases 4 residues before the CDR3 finishes, and the germline J gene fills in the end. V is TRBV13-3 and J is TRBJ2-3; 11 nucleotides agree with TRBD2. This CDR3 is 16 amino acids long. V lost 3 bases, J lost 0 bases, and 3 bases stayed unmatched. CDR1 and CDR2 from the germline V gene are NNHDY and SYVADS. The DNA read from the CDR3 is TGTGCCAGCAGTGGGACTGGGGGGTGGAGTGCAGAA. Protein: CASSGTGGWSAE. The CDR3 in its entirety is CASSGTGGWSAETLYF.

This clone was recorded a few times. Gene labels here are mouse ones. The observed sequence ends 4 residues before the CDR3 terminus, with the missing tail filled in from the germline J gene. The chain links TRBV19 to TRBJ2-7; 8 positions match TRBD2. This CDR3 has 13 residues. Per the germline V gene, CDR1 is FNHDT and CDR2 is SITEND (reference sequence). Trimming at V came to 4 bases and at J to 3 bases, leaving 3 bases not matched to a gene. This chain's CDR3 is CASSRWGDYEQYF. CDR3 bases read: TGTGCCAGCAGTCGCTGGGGGGACTAT. Together with reference TRBV19 and TRBJ2-7, the CDR3 gives the full variable domain: GGIITQTPKFLIGQEGQKLTLKCQQNFNHDTMYWYRQDSGKGLRLIYYSITENDLQKGDLSEGYDASREKKSSFSLTVTSAQKNEMAVFLCASSRWGDYEQYFGPGTRLTVL.

In the case of this clone: The genes and germline here are from mouse. The read ends 4 residues early relative to the CDR3; the germline J gene fills the gap. This chain connects TRBV13-1 to TRBJ1-2, with D uncertain. The CDR3 length is 15 residues. Trimming took 0 bases from V and 0 from J, leaving 9 bases between them. Germline values: CDR1 NSHNY, CDR2 SYGAGN. CDR3 DNA (partial): TGTGCCAGCAGTGATGCACCAGGTGCAAACTCC. Translated: CASSDAPGANS. The whole CDR3 protein is CASSDAPGANSDYTF.

This clone was seen at least ten times. Gene names refer to mouse genes. The CDR3 end lies 4 residues beyond the end of the read and is filled in from the germline J gene. This chain joins TRBV19 and TRBJ2-1; 10 bases map to TRBD2. The CDR3 is 16 residues long. V shed 4 bases, J shed 1 base, and the junction held 5 bases outside the gene matches. Germline CDR1 reads FNHDT; CDR2 reads SITEND (reference sequence). The CDR3 here is CASSPLDWGNYAEQFF. The covered CDR3 bases are TGTGCCAGCAGTCCCCTGGACTGGGGGAACTATGCT.

There are a few counts of this clone. Gene names and germline match the mouse. The read finishes 4 residues shy of the CDR3 end, and the germline J gene is used to complete it. The V and J genes are TRBV13-3 and TRBJ1-2; D is unresolved. Germline V lookup: CDR1 NNHDY, CDR2 SYVADS. The CDR3 consists of 15 residues. Between the trimmed V and J ends, which lost 0 bases and 3 bases, there was a span of 12 bases. The covered CDR3 bases are TGTGCCAGCAGTGATGCAATCGCCAGCTACTCC. It translates to CASSDAIASYS. The entire CDR3 reads CASSDAIASYSDYTF.

In this sample, this clone turned up many times. Gene names and germline refer to mouse. The CDR3 end is not reached by the read, which stops 4 residues before it; the germline J gene fills it in. V is TRBV17 and J is TRBJ2-7; 12 positions match TRBD2. Germline V gives CDR1 MNHDT, CDR2 YYDKIL. The CDR3 has 16 amino acids. Trimming took 0 bases from V and 0 from J; bases not matched to a gene: 0. Partial CDR3 DNA: TGTGCTAGCAGTAGAGAGGACTGGGGGGGCTCCTAT. Translated: CASSREDWGGSY. The entire CDR3 protein is CASSREDWGGSYEQYF. The full variable domain, its missing parts supplied by reference TRBV17 and TRBJ2-7, is DTTVKQNPRYKLARVGKPVNLICSQTMNHDTMYWYQKKPNQAPKLLLFYYDKILNREADTFEKFQSSRPNNSFCSLYIGSAGLEYSAMYLCASSREDWGGSYEQYFGPGTRLTVL.